This entry lists 17 T cell receptor beta chains sequenced from one sample in a study of T cell responses to AZD1222 COVID-19 vaccine. Clones were read by immunoSEQ multiplex PCR, and TCRdb kept only the in-frame ones, dropping some. The sample includes under 200,000 clones, 94% of them seen just once. Specimen: peripheral blood, collected on day 0 of AZD1222 vaccination. These receptors originate from an adult in good health.

This rearrangement joins TRBV18 to TRBJ1-1; TRBD1 is a possible D gene (5 bases). The V gene's germline CDR1 is KGHSH and CDR2 LQKENI. V was cut by 6 bases and J by 1 base, with 18 bases left in between. This CDR3 region has 16 residues. In DNA, the CDR3 is TGTGCCAGCTCGAGGGGCAGGCGATTTCAGAACACTGAAGCTTTCTTT. Translation gives CASSRGRRFQNTEAFF. The variable domain in full, with the rest retrieved from reference TRBV18 and TRBJ1-1, is NAGVMQNPRHLVRRRGQEARLRCSPMKGHSHVYWYRQLPEEGLKFMVYLQKENIIDESGMPKERFSAEFPKEGPSILRIQQVVRGDSAAYFCASSRGRRFQNTEAFFGQGTRLTVV.

The CDR3 spells CASSPVGPRDKIYGYTF. The CDR3, as DNA: TGTGCCAGCAGTCCCGTCGGACCCCGGGACAAGATCTATGGCTACACCTTC. The chain couples TRBV28 to TRBJ1-2, with D perhaps matching TRBD1 (6 bases). Trimming left V 5 bases short and J 4 bases short, with 23 bases between. Per the germline V gene, CDR1 is MDHEN and CDR2 is SYDVKM. This CDR3 spans 17 amino acids.

CDR3 bases: TGTGCCAGCAGCCAACTTACAGGTTCCACTGAAGCTTTCTTT. Amino acids: CASSQLTGSTEAFF. The rearrangement links TRBV4-2 to TRBJ1-1; D may be TRBD1 (5 bases). The CDR3 contains 14 residues. V lost 2 bases and J 4 bases, leaving 11 bases between the germline ends. The germline V gene encodes CDR1 LGHNA and CDR2 YNFKEQ.

This chain uses TRBV28 with TRBJ2-2; 14 nucleotides match TRBD2. Trimming at V came to 6 bases and at J to 3 bases, leaving 12 bases not matched to a gene. Germline CDR1 is MDHEN and CDR2 is SYDVKM. This CDR3 is built from 19 residues. The CDR3 DNA sequence: TGTGCCAGCAGCCTTTCCCCGGGACTAGCGGGAGTGCACACCGGGGAGCTGTTTTTT. It yields the protein CASSLSPGLAGVHTGELFF.

V and J are TRBV6-1 and TRBJ1-5; no reliable D call. The CDR3 covers 16 residues. Germline V gives CDR1 MNHNS, CDR2 SASEGT. Trimming left V 3 bases short and J 0 bases short, with 12 bases between. This CDR3 reads CASSEPWGGSNQPQHF. In DNA, the CDR3 is TGTGCCAGCAGTGAGCCCTGGGGAGGTAGCAATCAGCCCCAGCATTTT.

The V gene is TRBV27, the J gene TRBJ1-2, with TRBD1 as a possible D gene (6 bases). CDR1 is MNHEY, CDR2 SMNVEV, per germline (reference sequence). The CDR3 contains 16 residues. The V and J ends lost 1 base and 6 bases respectively, with 18 bases between them. The CDR3 protein is CASSLWGTGTNNGYTF. DNA for the CDR3: TGTGCCAGCAGTTTATGGGGGACCGGGACAAATAATGGCTACACCTTC.

This chain connects TRBV18 to TRBJ2-3; 8 bases agree with TRBD2. CDR1 KGHSH and CDR2 LQKENI come from the germline V gene. V was clipped by 1 base and J by 5 bases; unmatched bases: 2. This CDR3 spans 14 amino acids. In DNA, the CDR3 is TGTGCCAGCTCACCACTGGCGGGAGGAGATACGCAGTATTTT. Translation gives CASSPLAGGDTQYF.

V and J are TRBV4-2 and TRBJ1-1; no clear D gene. Trimming cost V 0 bases and J 2 bases, with 4 bases left between them. Germline lookup yields CDR1 LGHNA and CDR2 YNFKEQ. The CDR3 runs to 13 residues. The CDR3 DNA sequence: TGTGCCAGCAGCCAAGACAGAAACACTGAAGCTTTCTTT. This gives the protein CASSQDRNTEAFF.

V gene TRBV3-1 (or the pseudogene TRBV3-2) combines with J gene TRBJ2-1; 8 bases map to TRBD2. V was pared by 0 bases and J by 8 bases, with 9 bases of the junction left unmatched. Germline CDR1 LGHDT, CDR2 YNNKEL (reference sequence). The CDR3 is 16 residues long. The CDR3 bases are TGTGCCAGCAGCCAAGATCCCAGCGGGAGTGGAGATGAGCAGTTCTTC. This codes for CASSQDPSGSGDEQFF.

The chain combines TRBV30 with TRBJ1-5; no clear D gene. Germline CDR1 and CDR2: GTSNPN and SVGIG (reference sequence). Trimming stripped 1 base from V and 0 bases from J, with 4 bases between. The CDR3 runs 13 residues. The CDR3 here is CAWSGGSNQPQHF. In nucleotides, the CDR3 is TGTGCCTGGAGTGGAGGTAGCAATCAGCCCCAGCATTTT.

This clone was recorded a few times. The chain recombines TRBV5-4 with TRBJ2-6; no clear D. This CDR3 region has 15 residues. The germline gives CDR1 SGHNT, CDR2 YYREEE (reference sequence). V was shortened by 1 base and J by 0 bases, with 5 bases between the two germline ends. The CDR3: CASSLSDSGANVLTF. The CDR3 region has the DNA TGTGCCAGCAGCTTGTCGGACTCTGGGGCCAACGTCCTGACTTTC.

The CDR3 DNA follows: TGTGCCAGTAGCGCGGGACTAGGAGTCTTCAATGAGCAGTTCTTC. This translates into CASSAGLGVFNEQFF. The gene calls are TRBV19 and TRBJ2-1, with 8 bases aligning to TRBD2. The junction had 10 bases not matched to a gene; V was cut back by 6 bases and J by 6 bases. The germline V gene has CDR1 LNHDA and CDR2 SQIVND (reference sequence). CDR3 length: 15 residues.

The chain has TRBV7-3 and TRBJ2-3; TRBD2 matches at 10 bases. This CDR3 is built from 18 residues. Trimming removed 1 base from V and 2 bases from J; junction bases left unmatched: 9. Germline values: CDR1 SGHTA, CDR2 FQGTGA. This CDR3 is CASSLSPSGRSATDTQYF. The CDR3 nucleotides read TGTGCCAGCAGCTTAAGTCCTAGCGGGAGATCAGCCACAGATACGCAGTATTTT.

The chain has TRBV5-1 and TRBJ2-2; D is undetermined. The CDR3 sequence is 16 residues long. Germline values: CDR1 SGHRS, CDR2 YFSETQ. The V gene lost 0 bases and the J gene lost 2 bases, with 11 bases spanning the gap. CDR3 bases: TGCGCCAGCAGCTTGGAATCGACATCAAACACCGGGGAGCTGTTTTTT. This codes for CASSLESTSNTGELFF.

The chain links TRBV6-5 to TRBJ2-7; TRBD1 is a possible D gene (6 bases). CDR1 is MNHEY, CDR2 SVGAGI, per germline. The germline V and J ends were trimmed by 4 bases and 4 bases, with 11 bases remaining between them. The CDR3 consists of 13 residues. CDR3: CASSSDSGYEQYF. The CDR3 DNA sequence: TGTGCCAGCAGTTCGGACAGTGGGTACGAGCAGTACTTC.

The chain is built from TRBV9 and TRBJ2-5; TRBD2 matches at 16 bases. After removal of 3 bases from V and 4 bases from J, the junction contained 6 bases not matched to a gene. CDR3 length: 17 amino acids. Per germline, CDR1 SGDLS and CDR2 YYNGEE. The CDR3 nucleotides read TGTGCCAGCAGCGCCGGGACTAGCGGGAGGGGAAGAGAGACCCAGTACTTC. Its protein product is CASSAGTSGRGRETQYF. Looking up the rest from reference TRBV9 and TRBJ2-5 gives the full variable domain: DSGVTQTPKHLITATGQRVTLRCSPRSGDLSVYWYQQSLDQGLQFLIQYYNGEERAKGNILERFSAQQFPDLHSELNLSSLELGDSALYFCASSAGTSGRGRETQYFGPGTRLLVL.

This CDR3 reads CATSRDRIAGGTDTQYF. In DNA form, the CDR3 reads TGTGCCACCAGCAGAGATCGAATAGCGGGAGGCACAGATACGCAGTATTTT. This sequence joins TRBV15 and TRBJ2-3; 9 bases fit TRBD2. Germline CDR1 LNHNV, CDR2 YYDKDF (reference sequence). V was clipped by 0 bases and J by 1 base; unmatched bases: 5. CDR3 length: 17 residues.